This T cell receptor beta chain was obtained from a study of cytomegalovirus exposure and HLA in healthy donors. Nominally healthy donors were sampled, though unrecorded immune exposures were likely. This clone was seen a few times. V was cut by 1 base and J by 4 bases, with 8 bases left in between. Germline assignment: CDR1 GTSNPN and CDR2 SVGIG (reference sequence). The CDR3 extends over 13 amino acids. The PCR employed 60 Vbeta primers together with 13 Jbeta primers. Sequenced by immunoSEQ multiplex PCR; TCRdb stores in-frame clones only, minus some. Of around 150,000 clones in the sample, more than 75% were seen once.

Sequencing input: PBMCs. V gene TRBV30 combines with J gene TRBJ2-1; D ambiguous. The clonotype originates from a man aged 35-49 years in good health and CMV-seronegative. CDR3 bases: TGTGCCTGGAGTGGAGGCAGATACAATGAGCAGTTCTTC. Translating it yields CAWSGGRYNEQFF.